These 15 T cell receptor beta chains came from one sample sequenced in a study of technical replicates of blood from a handful of donors. TCRdb keeps only in-frame clones here, not all; method: immunoSEQ multiplex PCR. The sample carries about 100,000 clones, around 95% recorded once. Sequencing input: T cells isolated from PBMCs. The receptors were sampled from a human donor in good health.

The chain couples TRBV28 to TRBJ2-1; 8 bases are shared with TRBD2. Per the germline V gene, CDR1 is MDHEN and CDR2 is SYDVKM. V was clipped by 5 bases and J by 0 bases; unmatched bases: 12. There are 18 residues in the CDR3. The CDR3 sequence: CASSSTAGVSYSYNEQFF. The CDR3 bases are TGTGCCAGCAGTAGCACAGCGGGAGTCTCATACTCCTACAATGAGCAGTTCTTC.

V gene TRBV5-1 combines with J gene TRBJ2-6, with 10 bases identical to TRBD1. CDR1 and CDR2 (germline): SGHRS, YFSETQ. Unmatched junction bases numbered 5, after V lost 2 bases and J lost 0 bases. The CDR3 is 18 residues long. CDR3 loop: CASSFNRDRGSGANVLTF. CDR3 nucleotide sequence: TGCGCCAGCAGCTTCAACCGGGACAGGGGCTCTGGGGCCAACGTCCTGACTTTC.

The DNA for the CDR3 is TGTGCCAGCAGTCCTACACAGGGGTATGGCTACACCTTC. Translating gives CASSPTQGYGYTF. The chain links TRBV13 to TRBJ1-2; TRBD1 aligns across 7 bases. The germline V gene has CDR1 PRHDT and CDR2 FYEKMQ (reference sequence). This CDR3 region has 13 residues. The V and J ends lost 6 bases and 5 bases, in that order; junction bases with no gene match: 6.

The chain joins TRBV4-1 to TRBJ2-5; 9 bases match TRBD2. The ends lost 0 bases at V and 1 base at J; junction bases unmatched: 3. The CDR3 sequence is 16 residues long. Germline assignment: CDR1 MGHRA and CDR2 YSYEKL. CDR3 DNA: TGCGCCAGCAGCCAAGAAAGCGGGGGGTTCCAAGAGACCCAGTACTTC. Its translation: CASSQESGGFQETQYF.

This chain uses TRBV30 with TRBJ2-3; 9 nucleotides align to TRBD2. The CDR3 loop spans 15 amino acids. Germline trimming cut 2 bases from V and 4 bases from J; bases unmatched to any gene: 7. Germline CDR1 is GTSNPN and CDR2 is SVGIG (reference sequence). The DNA for the CDR3 is TGTGCCTGGAGTAGGGCTAGCGGGGCAGCAGATACGCAGTATTTT. Residues: CAWSRASGAADTQYF.

V gene TRBV7-8 combines with J gene TRBJ2-1; 14 bases map to TRBD2. The CDR3 length is 19 residues. V shed 5 bases and J 1 base; nucleotides not matched to a gene: 10. Germline assignment: CDR1 SGHVS and CDR2 FQNEAQ. The CDR3 here is CASSLGLAGGLWSYNEQFF. The CDR3 coding sequence is TGTGCCAGCAGCCTAGGACTAGCGGGAGGTTTATGGTCCTACAATGAGCAGTTCTTC. The full variable domain, with the rest looked up from reference TRBV7-8 and TRBJ2-1, is GAGVSQSPRYKVAKRGQDVALRCDPISGHVSLFWYQQALGQGPEFLTYFQNEAQLDKSGLPSDRFFAERPEGSVSTLKIQRTQQEDSAVYLCASSLGLAGGLWSYNEQFFGPGTRLTVL.

The chain is built from TRBV7-9 and TRBJ2-1; TRBD2 might be the D (6 bases). Germline CDR1 is SEHNR and CDR2 is FQNEAQ (reference sequence). The CDR3 has 14 amino acids. The V gene lost 5 bases and the J gene lost 6 bases, with 14 bases spanning the gap. CDR3 DNA sequence: TGTGCCAGCAGCGTGAGTCCCGGGGGCAATGAGCAGTTCTTC. Translation: CASSVSPGGNEQFF.

The chain links TRBV19 to TRBJ1-1; D is ambiguous. The CDR3 contains 12 residues. Trimming cost V 6 bases and J 3 bases, with 8 bases left between them. Looked up from germline, CDR1 is LNHDA and CDR2 is SQIVND (reference sequence). The CDR3 nucleotides read TGTGCCAGTAGATCAGGCTACACTGAAGCTTTCTTT. Translating it yields CASRSGYTEAFF.

The chain joins TRBV4-1 to TRBJ2-1, with D maybe TRBD2 (5 bases). With 4 bases removed from V and 0 bases from J, the gap between germline ends came to 19 bases. Germline V lookup: CDR1 MGHRA, CDR2 YSYEKL. This CDR3 has 18 residues. The CDR3 nucleotides read TGCGCCAGCAGCCCAGCGGTTGGCAGCGCCAGCTCCTACAATGAGCAGTTCTTC. Translating it yields CASSPAVGSASSYNEQFF.

The chain combines TRBV7-9 with TRBJ2-2, with TRBD2 matching 13 bases. With V trimmed by 2 bases and J by 2 bases, 8 bases remained unmatched. The germline V gene has CDR1 SEHNR and CDR2 FQNEAQ (reference sequence). The CDR3 loop spans 19 amino acids. The chain's CDR3 is CASSLMTSGRTPNTGELFF. As DNA, the CDR3 is TGTGCCAGCAGCTTAATGACTAGCGGGAGGACCCCTAACACCGGGGAGCTGTTTTTT.

This clone has only one observation. The rearrangement links TRBV7-6 to TRBJ2-1, with D possibly being TRBD1 (5 bases). The V gene lost 5 bases and the J gene lost 3 bases, with 14 bases spanning the gap. CDR3 size: 15 residues. Germline assignment: CDR1 SGHVS and CDR2 FNYEAQ. As DNA, the CDR3 is TGTGCCAGCAGCACATCAACGCAGGGCTACAATGAGCAGTTCTTC. Encoded protein: CASSTSTQGYNEQFF.

V and J are TRBV29-1 and TRBJ2-3; 7 bases fit TRBD2. Germline CDR1 is SQVTM and CDR2 is ANQGSEA. V lost 3 bases, J lost 2 bases, and 5 bases stayed unmatched. The CDR3 has 14 residues. CDR3 region: CSVDPSGATDTQYF. The CDR3, as DNA: TGCAGCGTTGACCCTAGCGGAGCCACAGATACGCAGTATTTT.

CDR3 in amino acids: CASSGGGPEAFF. The CDR3 coding sequence is TGTGCCAGCAGCGGGGGGGGGCCTGAAGCTTTCTTT. V and J are TRBV7-9 and TRBJ1-1; D may be TRBD1 (6 bases). The CDR3 covers 12 residues. The germline CDR1 and CDR2 sequences are SEHNR and FQNEAQ (reference sequence). The ends were cut back, 5 bases at V and 6 bases at J, with 10 bases in the middle. The variable domain in full, with the rest retrieved from reference TRBV7-9 and TRBJ1-1, is DTGVSQNPRHKITKRGQNVTFRCDPISEHNRLYWYRQTLGQGPEFLTYFQNEAQLEKSRLLSDRFSAERPKGSFSTLEIQRTEQGDSAMYLCASSGGGPEAFFGQGTRLTVV.

This chain connects TRBV19 to TRBJ1-3, with TRBD1 matching over 8 bases. Germline V gives CDR1 LNHDA, CDR2 SQIVND (reference sequence). The length of the CDR3 is 16 residues. V shed 5 bases and J 4 bases; nucleotides not matched to a gene: 10. CDR3 amino acids: CASSPSGGFLGNTIYF. CDR3 coding DNA: TGTGCCAGTAGTCCCTCAGGGGGCTTTCTGGGAAACACCATATATTTT.

This chain connects TRBV7-2 to TRBJ1-2; no firm D call. Trimming shortened V by 1 base and J by 0 bases, and 12 bases separated the two germline ends. Germline V gene sequence: CDR1 SGHTA, CDR2 FQGNSA. There are 16 residues in the CDR3. The CDR3 region has the DNA TGTGCCAGCAGCTTAGTGGCTGTGGAGGCTAACTATGGCTACACCTTC. Its protein product is CASSLVAVEANYGYTF.